This T cell receptor beta chain emerged from a study of shared clonotypes between healthy human individuals. Study-level background: Each donor had three CD4 naive, three CD4 memory, two CD8 naive and one CD8 memory plate.

Concerning this clone: Its matching antigen is unknown.

The CDR3 totals 12 residues. The ends were cut back, 4 bases at V and 5 bases at J, with 9 bases in the middle. Germline V gene sequence: CDR1 SGHDT, CDR2 YYEEEE. Study-wide findings and caveats: The researchers took only blood, and tissue repertoires probably look different.

Replicate PCRs for sorted subsets used 200 to 250 ng DNA; this equaled 33,000 or so T cell genomes. Sequenced by immunoSEQ multiplex PCR; TCRdb stores in-frame clones only, minus some. The table has over a million clones, approximately 78% seen once; the top ten hold 0.52%. The sequenced sample consisted of memory CD4+ T cells from PBMCs. This sample's subset: CD45RA-negative fraction. The sequence was collected from a man aged 18 to 30 in good health. Some clones in this sample may be carry-over from other donors' samples. The chain carries TRBV5-6 and TRBJ2-5, with D unresolved. CDR3 residues: CASSNVRETQYF. The CDR3 DNA reads TGTGCCAGCAGCAACGTTCGGGAGACCCAGTACTTC.